The next 21 T cell receptor beta chains were all read from a single sample in a study of blood T cell repertoires in COVID-19. The assay was immunoSEQ multiplex PCR, and TCRdb's table has in-frame clones only and misses some. Altogether about 160,000 clones are present, around four fifths being singletons, with the ten largest covering about 3%. The sample consisted of peripheral blood. All receptors come from a man between 65 and 85 years old with acute or convalescent COVID-19.

This sequence joins TRBV6-5 and TRBJ1-6; D may be TRBD1 (6 bases). CDR1 and CDR2 (germline): MNHEY, SVGAGI. Trimming removed 7 bases at V and 6 bases at J, with 13 bases between. The CDR3 is 14 residues long. The CDR3 region has the DNA TGTGCCAGCATCGCTCGGGACATTAATTCACCCCTCCACTTT. Encoded protein: CASIARDINSPLHF.

The chain links TRBV5-8 to TRBJ2-5, with a weak D call TRBD1 (6 bases). The germline V gene encodes CDR1 SGHTS and CDR2 YDEGEE. V was pared by 4 bases and J by 1 base, with 14 bases between. The CDR3 is 15 residues long. CDR3: CASSQEGTFQETQYF. In nucleotides, the CDR3 is TGTGCCAGCAGCCAAGAGGGGACATTCCAAGAGACCCAGTACTTC.

The DNA for the CDR3 is TGTGCCAGCAGTGAATTGTTTGGGACAGCGAACCAAGAGACCCAGTACTTC. It translates to CASSELFGTANQETQYF. The chain joins TRBV6-1 to TRBJ2-5; 7 positions agree with TRBD1. With 2 bases clipped from V and 0 bases from J, the junction kept 9 bases outside the gene matches. Germline lookup yields CDR1 MNHNS and CDR2 SASEGT. The CDR3 is 17 residues long.

The table lists this clone with a few counts. The CDR3 DNA is TGTGCCAGCAGCTACGCTGGGGTGGGAGGCAACCACGAGCAGTACTTC. Translation gives CASSYAGVGGNHEQYF. The chain uses TRBV11-2 and TRBJ2-7, with D tentatively TRBD2 (6 bases). CDR3 size: 16 residues. In germline, CDR1 is SGHAT, CDR2 FQNNGV. V was pared by 4 bases and J by 5 bases, with 21 bases between.

This clone came up a few times. The chain joins TRBV7-9 to TRBJ1-1, with TRBD1 as a possible D gene (5 bases). There are 14 residues in the CDR3. Trimming shortened V by 3 bases and J by 1 base, and 9 bases separated the two germline ends. Germline V gives CDR1 SEHNR, CDR2 FQNEAQ (reference sequence). CDR3 region: CASSFWGENTEAFF. DNA for the CDR3: TGTGCCAGCAGCTTTTGGGGGGAGAACACTGAAGCTTTCTTT.

The CDR3 coding sequence is TGTGCCAGCAGCATACAGGGTGGCAATCAGCCCCAGCATTTT. It translates to CASSIQGGNQPQHF. J is TRBJ1-5 and V is TRBV5-4; perhaps TRBD1 as D (6 bases). V shed 4 bases and J shed 2 bases, with 10 bases lying between them. The CDR3 is made up of 14 amino acids. Germline CDR1 SGHNT, CDR2 YYREEE (reference sequence).

CDR3: CASSQLGGSTDTQYF. The CDR3, as DNA: TGTGCCAGCAGCCAATTAGGGGGTTCCACAGATACGCAGTATTTT. The rearrangement uses TRBV3-1 (or the pseudogene TRBV3-2) and TRBJ2-3; D possibly corresponds to TRBD1 (6 bases). V gave up 2 bases and J gave up 2 bases, with 11 bases separating them. CDR1 and CDR2 (germline): LGHDT, YNNKEL (reference sequence). The CDR3 is 15 amino acids.

The chain recombines TRBV7-3 with TRBJ2-5, with 15 nucleotides matching TRBD2. J gave up 2 bases and V 4 bases, and 5 bases lay outside the gene matches. The CDR3 has 17 amino acids. Germline CDR1 reads SGHTA; CDR2 reads FQGTGA. The CDR3 DNA sequence: TGTGCCAGCAGCTCCGGGACTAGCGGGGGGTGGCAAGAGACCCAGTACTTC. Translated: CASSSGTSGGWQETQYF. Using reference TRBV7-3 and TRBJ2-5 for the parts outside the CDR3, the full variable domain is GAGVSQTPSNKVTEKGKYVELRCDPISGHTALYWYRQSLGQGPEFLIYFQGTGAADDSGLPNDRFFAVRPEGSVSTLKIQRTERGDSAVYLCASSSGTSGGWQETQYFGPGTRLLVL.

This rearrangement joins TRBV29-1 to TRBJ2-1, with D possibly matching TRBD1 (6 bases). The V gene lost 0 bases and the J gene lost 6 bases, with 18 bases spanning the gap. CDR1 SQVTM and CDR2 ANQGSEA come from the germline V gene. The CDR3 extends over 16 amino acids. The CDR3, as DNA: TGCAGCGTTGAAGAGCAACAGGGAAACTATGGCAATGAGCAGTTCTTC. As protein: CSVEEQQGNYGNEQFF.

The CDR3 spells CASSPVPRGNTEAFF. As DNA, the CDR3 is TGTGCCAGCTCACCAGTTCCCAGGGGGAACACTGAAGCTTTCTTT. The chain has TRBV18 and TRBJ1-1; D possibly corresponds to TRBD1 (6 bases). Per germline, CDR1 KGHSH and CDR2 LQKENI. V lost 2 bases and J 1 base, leaving 11 bases between the germline ends. CDR3 length: 15 residues.

CDR3 protein: CSVARSAYEQYF. CDR3 in DNA: TGCAGCGTTGCTAGATCAGCCTACGAGCAGTACTTC. The chain is built from TRBV29-1 and TRBJ2-7; D is uncertain. Germline CDR1 is SQVTM and CDR2 is ANQGSEA. Between the trimmed V and J ends, which lost 4 bases and 2 bases, there was a span of 9 bases. CDR3 length: 12 residues.

CDR3 coding DNA: TGTGCCAGCAGCCCACCCTCGGGACTCCGTGGCACAGATACGCAGTATTTT. This sequence encodes CASSPPSGLRGTDTQYF. The chain recombines TRBV9 with TRBJ2-3; perhaps TRBD2 as D (6 bases). CDR1 is SGDLS and CDR2 is YYNGEE in the germline V gene. The CDR3 covers 17 residues. With 4 bases removed from V and 1 base from J, the gap between germline ends came to 19 bases.

The chain employs TRBV6-1 and TRBJ1-2; TRBD1 is a possible D gene (6 bases). The ends were cut back, 3 bases at V and 5 bases at J, with 13 bases in the middle. The germline gives CDR1 MNHNS, CDR2 SASEGT. The CDR3 is 14 amino acids. The DNA of the CDR3 is TGTGCCAGCAGTGAGGGGACAAAGGGTTATGGCTACACCTTC. This gives the protein CASSEGTKGYGYTF.

CDR3 loop: CATTLTGSLSGELFF. The CDR3 nucleotides read TGTGCCACTACCTTGACAGGGTCGTTATCCGGGGAGCTGTTTTTT. V is TRBV6-5 and J is TRBJ2-2; TRBD1 agrees at 7 bases. Germline CDR1 reads MNHEY; CDR2 reads SVGAGI. V was clipped by 10 bases and J by 6 bases; unmatched bases: 14. CDR3 length equals 15 residues.

J is TRBJ2-7 and V is TRBV28; D unclear. Per the germline V gene, CDR1 is MDHEN and CDR2 is SYDVKM. Deletions cut 6 bases from V and 3 bases from J, with 12 bases between. The CDR3 covers 13 residues. This CDR3 reads CASRLPSVYEQYF. The CDR3 DNA reads as TGTGCCAGCAGGCTACCGTCGGTCTACGAGCAGTACTTC.

This sequence joins TRBV5-6 and TRBJ2-4; a weak D match, TRBD2 (6 bases). The CDR3 is made up of 19 amino acids. The germline V and J ends were trimmed by 4 bases and 3 bases, with 26 bases remaining between them. Germline CDR1 SGHDT, CDR2 YYEEEE. The CDR3 bases are TGTGCCAGCAGCGGAGGGACGGATTATTTGGATGTAAGCAAAAACATTCAGTACTTC. This gives the protein CASSGGTDYLDVSKNIQYF. Supplemented by reference TRBV5-6 and TRBJ2-4, the full variable domain reads DAGVTQSPTHLIKTRGQQVTLRCSPKSGHDTVSWYQQALGQGPQFIFQYYEEEERQRGNFPDRFSGHQFPNYSSELNVNALLLGDSALYLCASSGGTDYLDVSKNIQYFGAGTRLSVL.

V is TRBV15 and J is TRBJ1-2; tentative D call: TRBD1 (5 bases). Looked up from germline, CDR1 is LNHNV and CDR2 is YYDKDF (reference sequence). Trimming cost V 0 bases and J 5 bases, with 7 bases left between them. This CDR3 is built from 13 residues. The CDR3 coding sequence is TGTGCCACCAGCAGAGACAGGGTTTATGGCTACACCTTC. This codes for CATSRDRVYGYTF.

This clone was picked up one time. The rearrangement uses TRBV19 and TRBJ1-1; D might be TRBD1 (5 bases). Germline V CDR1 and CDR2: LNHDA, SQIVND (reference sequence). The CDR3 has 14 amino acids. Between the trimmed V and J ends, which lost 6 bases and 4 bases, there was a span of 15 bases. This CDR3 is CASSPGRGGTEAFF. Written as DNA, the CDR3 is TGTGCCAGTAGCCCGGGGAGGGGAGGCACTGAAGCTTTCTTT.

J is TRBJ1-1 and V is TRBV3-1 (or the pseudogene TRBV3-2); D is perhaps TRBD1 (6 bases). With 8 bases removed from V and 0 bases from J, the gap between germline ends came to 13 bases. Looked up from germline, CDR1 is LGHDT and CDR2 is YNNKEL (reference sequence). The CDR3 extends over 14 amino acids. CDR3 in DNA: TGTGCCAGCCTCCCCCAGGGGCTGAACACTGAAGCTTTCTTT. Its translation is CASLPQGLNTEAFF.

The gene calls are TRBV7-8 and TRBJ2-3; TRBD1 matches at 10 bases. The CDR3 has 16 residues. Germline V gene data show CDR1 as SGHVS and CDR2 as FQNEAQ. V lost 1 base, J lost 4 bases, and 5 bases stayed unmatched. The CDR3 DNA reads TGTGCCAGCAGCTTAGAGACAGGGGGCAGGGCAGATACGCAGTATTTT. It codes for CASSLETGGRADTQYF.

V and J are TRBV6-1 and TRBJ1-3, with D unresolved. Germline V lookup: CDR1 MNHNS, CDR2 SASEGT. Trimming cost V 2 bases and J 4 bases, with 12 bases left between them. The CDR3 sequence is 15 residues long. The CDR3 DNA reads as TGTGCCAGCAGTGAAAGCCAGGCTCTGGGAAACACCATATATTTT. Translating gives CASSESQALGNTIYF.